This T cell receptor (beta chain) is drawn from a study of blood T cell repertoires in COVID-19 (dated by TCRdb to the early 2020s). Background on the whole study: Samples from collaborators originated in the United States, Italy and Spain and spanned both the acute and convalescent phases of COVID-19. The material from the prospective study consisted of cDNA or gDNA derived from T cells, B-cell-depleted T cells, or PBMCs. Subjects who had been exposed to COVID-19, were actively infected with it, or had recovered from it provided the deeply sampled blood TCRbeta repertoires that made up the dataset. The repertoires were made available in a free public database intended to serve as a resource for research on the immune response to SARS-CoV-2. The samples were drawn from the first 160 participants of the ongoing ImmuneRACE study and from 950 to 1,500 subjects provided by 6 global collaborators. Sample metadata almost always included a de-identified subject ID, COVID-19 status, age in years and sex. HLA class I and class II types, where available, came from metadata supplied by the sample provider rather than from assay-based typing.

The immunoSEQ Assay, a bias-controlled multiplex PCR, was used to amplify TCRbeta CDR3 regions from genomic DNA. In the source study's methods: Nucleated cell counts per sample were estimated from amplification of reference gene primers within the assay. To quantify the absolute abundance of each unique TCRbeta CDR3 rearrangement, sequence reads were collapsed and filtered. For each sample, productive Simpson clonality was calculated by taking the square root of Simpson's diversity index across productive rearrangements. TCRdb carries this immuneACCESS record with in-frame sequences only. Its versions omit some clonotypes, under half of them owing to an unresolved V gene in the studies checked, with the rest unexplained. V, J and clone size are those of that table, while D and trimming were read from the DNA. The sample table shows 250,000 or so clones, and about four fifths are seen once. The top ten clones comprise about 3% of the sample.

Participants in the prospective study were enrolled through a virtual design, were aged about 18 to 100 years, and lived in roughly 24 United States geographic areas. Cohort assignment in the prospective study relied on participant-reported clinical history from a screening survey and a study questionnaire. Recovered participants in ImmuneRACE Cohort 3 were defined by two consecutive negative NP/OP PCR tests, clearance by a healthcare professional, or resolution of symptoms. Each participant in the prospective study had whole blood, serum and a nasopharyngeal or oropharyngeal swab collected by mobile phlebotomists. Over a roughly 2-month period, participants in the prospective study had the option of providing additional blood draws and questionnaires. Blood samples from the prospective study were shipped frozen or at room temperature prior to DNA extraction. The germline V and J ends show losses of 7 bases and 2 bases respectively, and no gene match explains 8 bases of the junction. From its cysteine to its phenylalanine, the CDR3 spans 15 amino acids. Only CDR3 DNA remains: 45 bases, in frame from the first base. In the germline V gene (reference sequence), CDR1 corresponds to LNHDA and CDR2 to SQIVND.

Overall study results and their limits: The amount of clinical and demographic metadata varied by source and participant and was provided uncurated.

This clone occurred a few times. Its antigen is still unknown. Base qualities are not recorded, but no much larger clone differs from it by a single base. Recombination connected TRBV19 to TRBJ2-7; 10 junctional bases match TRBD1. The sequencing sample was made of PBMCs or T cells enriched from blood (not recorded which). The receptor's source is a man aged 45 to 65 who had recovered from COVID-19. The CDR3 sequence is CASKRTGGVPYEQYF. The sequenced DNA is TGTGCCAGTAAGAGGACAGGGGGTGTCCCCTACGAGCAGTACTTC.